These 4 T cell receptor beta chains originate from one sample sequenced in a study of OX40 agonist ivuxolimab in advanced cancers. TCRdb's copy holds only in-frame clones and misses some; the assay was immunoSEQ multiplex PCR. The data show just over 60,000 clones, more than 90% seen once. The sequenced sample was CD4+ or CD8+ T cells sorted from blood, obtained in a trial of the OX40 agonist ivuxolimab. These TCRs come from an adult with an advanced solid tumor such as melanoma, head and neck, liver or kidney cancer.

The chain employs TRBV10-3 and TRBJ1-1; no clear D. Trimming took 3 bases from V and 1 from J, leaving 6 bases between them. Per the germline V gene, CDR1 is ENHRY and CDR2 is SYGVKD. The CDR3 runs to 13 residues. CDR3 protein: CAISERENTEAFF. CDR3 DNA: TGTGCCATCAGTGAACGGGAGAACACTGAAGCTTTCTTT.

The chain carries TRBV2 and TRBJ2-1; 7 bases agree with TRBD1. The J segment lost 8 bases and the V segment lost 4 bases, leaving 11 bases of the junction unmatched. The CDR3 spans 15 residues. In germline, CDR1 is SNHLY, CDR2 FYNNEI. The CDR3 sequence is CASSVDRPRGDEQFF. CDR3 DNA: TGTGCCAGCAGTGTGGACAGGCCACGGGGTGATGAGCAGTTCTTC.

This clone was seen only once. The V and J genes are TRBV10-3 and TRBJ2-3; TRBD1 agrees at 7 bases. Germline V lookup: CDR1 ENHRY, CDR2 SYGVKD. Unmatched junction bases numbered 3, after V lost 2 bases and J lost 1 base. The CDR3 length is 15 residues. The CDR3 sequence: CAISEGQGGTDTQYF. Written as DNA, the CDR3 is TGTGCCATCAGTGAGGGGCAGGGGGGCACAGATACGCAGTATTTT.

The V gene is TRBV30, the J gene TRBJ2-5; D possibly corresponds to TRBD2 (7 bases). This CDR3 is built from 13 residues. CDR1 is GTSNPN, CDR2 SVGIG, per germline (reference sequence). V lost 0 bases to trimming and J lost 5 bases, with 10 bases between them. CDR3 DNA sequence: TGTGCCTGGAGTGTGGGAGGGGGGGAGACCCAGTACTTC. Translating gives CAWSVGGGETQYF.